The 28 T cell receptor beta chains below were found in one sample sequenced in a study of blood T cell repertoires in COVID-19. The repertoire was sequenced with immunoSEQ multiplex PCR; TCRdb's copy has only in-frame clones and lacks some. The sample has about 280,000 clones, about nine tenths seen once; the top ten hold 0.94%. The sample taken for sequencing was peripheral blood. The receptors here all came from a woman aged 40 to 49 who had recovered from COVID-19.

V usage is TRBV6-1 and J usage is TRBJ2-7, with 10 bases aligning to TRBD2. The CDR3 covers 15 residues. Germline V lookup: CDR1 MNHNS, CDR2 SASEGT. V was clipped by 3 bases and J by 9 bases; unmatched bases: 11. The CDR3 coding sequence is TGTGCCAGCAGTGAGGCTAGCGGGAGCCTATTTGGGCAGTACTTC. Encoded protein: CASSEASGSLFGQYF.

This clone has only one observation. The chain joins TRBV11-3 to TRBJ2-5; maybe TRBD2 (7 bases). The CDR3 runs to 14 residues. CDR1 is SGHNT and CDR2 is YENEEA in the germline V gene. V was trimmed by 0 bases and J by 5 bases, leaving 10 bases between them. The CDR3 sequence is CASSLDRGAETQYF. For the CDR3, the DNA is TGTGCCAGCAGCTTAGATCGGGGGGCCGAGACCCAGTACTTC.

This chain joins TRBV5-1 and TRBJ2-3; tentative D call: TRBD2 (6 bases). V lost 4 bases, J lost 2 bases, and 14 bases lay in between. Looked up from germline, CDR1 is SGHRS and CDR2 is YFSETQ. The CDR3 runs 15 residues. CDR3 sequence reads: CASSGGTGPTDTQYF. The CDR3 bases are TGCGCCAGCAGCGGGGGGACCGGACCCACAGATACGCAGTATTTT.

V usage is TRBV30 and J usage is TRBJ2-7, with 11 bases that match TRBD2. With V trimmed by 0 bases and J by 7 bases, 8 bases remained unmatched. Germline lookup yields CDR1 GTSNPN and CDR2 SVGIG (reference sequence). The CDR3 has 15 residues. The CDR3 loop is CAWSVTTSGTREQYF. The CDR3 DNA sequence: TGTGCCTGGAGTGTAACGACTAGCGGGACGAGGGAGCAGTACTTC.

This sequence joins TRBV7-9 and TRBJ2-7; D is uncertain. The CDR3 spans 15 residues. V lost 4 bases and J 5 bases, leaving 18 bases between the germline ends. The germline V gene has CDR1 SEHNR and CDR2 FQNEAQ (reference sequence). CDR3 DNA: TGTGCCAGCAGCTCCGCGCAGCGAGGAGTAGACGAGCAGTACTTC. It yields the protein CASSSAQRGVDEQYF.

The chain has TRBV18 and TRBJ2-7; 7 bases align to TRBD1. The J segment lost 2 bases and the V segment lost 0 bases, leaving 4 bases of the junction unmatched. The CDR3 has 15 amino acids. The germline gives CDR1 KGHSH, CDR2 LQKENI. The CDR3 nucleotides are TGTGCCAGCTCACCACCGGGACAGAAGACCTACGAGCAGTACTTC. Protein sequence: CASSPPGQKTYEQYF.

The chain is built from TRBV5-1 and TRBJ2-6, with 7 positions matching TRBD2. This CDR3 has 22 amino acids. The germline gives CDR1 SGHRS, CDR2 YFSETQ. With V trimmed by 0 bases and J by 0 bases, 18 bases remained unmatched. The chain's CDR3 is CASSLEWGVGRNPLSGANVLTF. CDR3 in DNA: TGCGCCAGCAGCTTGGAGTGGGGGGTCGGGAGGAACCCCCTCTCTGGGGCCAACGTCCTGACTTTC.

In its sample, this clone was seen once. CDR3 protein: CASSEWDTSVHF. The CDR3 coding sequence is TGTGCCAGCAGTGAATGGGACACCTCGGTCCACTTT. The V and J genes are TRBV6-1 and TRBJ1-6, with D possibly TRBD1 on 6 matching bases. The germline V and J ends were trimmed by 2 bases and 17 bases, with 13 bases remaining between them. The V gene's germline CDR1 is MNHNS and CDR2 SASEGT. The CDR3 totals 12 residues.

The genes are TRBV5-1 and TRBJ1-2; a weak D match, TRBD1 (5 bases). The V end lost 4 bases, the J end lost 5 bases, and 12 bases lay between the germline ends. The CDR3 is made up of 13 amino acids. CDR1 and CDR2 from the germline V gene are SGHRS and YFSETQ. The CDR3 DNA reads TGCGCCAGCAGCCAAGATCCAGGGTATGGCTACACCTTC. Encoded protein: CASSQDPGYGYTF.

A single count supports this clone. The CDR3 here is CASSLFPLARRNYGYTF. CDR3 nucleotide sequence: TGTGCCAGCAGTTTATTCCCCTTGGCGCGGCGTAACTATGGCTACACCTTC. The rearrangement uses TRBV28 and TRBJ1-2; no definite D call. Per germline, CDR1 MDHEN and CDR2 SYDVKM. The CDR3 spans 17 residues. Between the trimmed V and J ends, which lost 1 base and 1 base, there was a span of 16 bases.

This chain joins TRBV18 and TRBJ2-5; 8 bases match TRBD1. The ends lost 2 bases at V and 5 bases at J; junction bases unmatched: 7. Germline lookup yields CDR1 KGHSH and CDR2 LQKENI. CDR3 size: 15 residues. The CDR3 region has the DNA TGTGCCAGCTCACCAGGGCAGGGGGCATGGGAGACCCAGTACTTC. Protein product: CASSPGQGAWETQYF.

The CDR3 spells CASSPAGSQETQYF. The DNA of the CDR3 is TGTGCCAGCAGCCCGGCAGGATCCCAAGAGACCCAGTACTTC. The gene calls are TRBV7-2 and TRBJ2-5; D is unclear. CDR3 length: 14 residues. Trimming shortened V by 5 bases and J by 1 base, and 11 bases separated the two germline ends. Germline V gene sequence: CDR1 SGHTA, CDR2 FQGNSA.

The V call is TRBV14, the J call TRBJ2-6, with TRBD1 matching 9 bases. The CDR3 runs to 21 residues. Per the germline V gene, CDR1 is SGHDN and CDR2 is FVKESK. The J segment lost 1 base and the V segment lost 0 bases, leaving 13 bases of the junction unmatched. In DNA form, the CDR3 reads TGTGCCAGCAGCCAAGATACCTACCCGGGACAGGGCTCGTCTGGGGCCAACGTCCTGACTTTC. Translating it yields CASSQDTYPGQGSSGANVLTF.

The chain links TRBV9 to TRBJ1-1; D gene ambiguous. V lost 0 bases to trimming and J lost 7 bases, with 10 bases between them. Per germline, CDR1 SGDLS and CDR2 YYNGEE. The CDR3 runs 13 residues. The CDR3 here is CASSVGRGDEAFF. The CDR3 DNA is TGTGCCAGCAGCGTAGGAAGAGGCGATGAAGCTTTCTTT.

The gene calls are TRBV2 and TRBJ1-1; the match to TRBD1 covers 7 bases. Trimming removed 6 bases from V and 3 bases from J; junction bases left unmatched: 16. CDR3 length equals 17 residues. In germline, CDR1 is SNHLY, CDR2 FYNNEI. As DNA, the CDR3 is TGTGCCAGCAGAGTTGGGGGTAGGGGGCGCTTGGACACTGAAGCTTTCTTT. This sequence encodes CASRVGGRGRLDTEAFF.

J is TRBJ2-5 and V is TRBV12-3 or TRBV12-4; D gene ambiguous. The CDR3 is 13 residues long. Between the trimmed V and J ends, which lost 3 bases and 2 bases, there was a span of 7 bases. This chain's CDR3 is CASSFDKQETQYF. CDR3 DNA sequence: TGTGCCAGCAGTTTCGACAAACAAGAGACCCAGTACTTC.

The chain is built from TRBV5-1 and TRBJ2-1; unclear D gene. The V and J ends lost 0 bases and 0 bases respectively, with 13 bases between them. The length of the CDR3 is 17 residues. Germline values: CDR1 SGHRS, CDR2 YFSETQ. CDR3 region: CASSLVSPPSSYNEQFF. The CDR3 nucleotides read TGCGCCAGCAGCTTGGTTTCCCCTCCCAGCTCCTACAATGAGCAGTTCTTC. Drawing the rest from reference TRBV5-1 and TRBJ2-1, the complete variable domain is KAGVTQTPRYLIKTRGQQVTLSCSPISGHRSVSWYQQTPGQGLQFLFEYFSETQRNKGNFPGRFSGRQFSNSRSEMNVSTLELGDSALYLCASSLVSPPSSYNEQFFGPGTRLTVL.

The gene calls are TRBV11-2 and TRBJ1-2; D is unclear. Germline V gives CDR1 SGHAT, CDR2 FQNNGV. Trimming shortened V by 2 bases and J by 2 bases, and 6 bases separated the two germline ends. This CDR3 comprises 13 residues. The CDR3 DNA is TGTGCCAGCAGCTTAATTCAGAACTATGGCTACACCTTC. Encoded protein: CASSLIQNYGYTF.

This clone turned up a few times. The CDR3 nucleotides read TGTGCCAGCAGTCCCGGGACTAGCGGGAAAGAGCAGTACTTC. Translated, it gives CASSPGTSGKEQYF. The V gene is TRBV27, the J gene TRBJ2-7; 13 bases line up with TRBD2. The length of the CDR3 is 14 residues. CDR1 and CDR2 (germline): MNHEY, SMNVEV (reference sequence). V lost 5 bases to trimming and J lost 7 bases; unmatched junction nucleotides: 5.

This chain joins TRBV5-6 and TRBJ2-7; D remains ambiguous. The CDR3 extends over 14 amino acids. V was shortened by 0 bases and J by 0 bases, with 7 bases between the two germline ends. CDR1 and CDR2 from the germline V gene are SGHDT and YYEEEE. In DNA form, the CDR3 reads TGTGCCAGCAGCTTGGCCAAGAGCTCCTACGAGCAGTACTTC. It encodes CASSLAKSSYEQYF.

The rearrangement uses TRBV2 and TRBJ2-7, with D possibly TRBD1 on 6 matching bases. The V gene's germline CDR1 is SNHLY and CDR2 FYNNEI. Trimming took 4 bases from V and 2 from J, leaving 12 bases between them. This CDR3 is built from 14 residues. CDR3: CASSGSGETYEQYF. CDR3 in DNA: TGTGCCAGCAGTGGTTCAGGGGAGACCTACGAGCAGTACTTC.

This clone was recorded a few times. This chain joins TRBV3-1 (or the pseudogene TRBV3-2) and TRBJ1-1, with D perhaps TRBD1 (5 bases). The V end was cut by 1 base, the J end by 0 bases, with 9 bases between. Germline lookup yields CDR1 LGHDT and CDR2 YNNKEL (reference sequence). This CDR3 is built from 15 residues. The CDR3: CASSQAGALNTEAFF. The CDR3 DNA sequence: TGTGCCAGCAGCCAAGCTGGGGCACTGAACACTGAAGCTTTCTTT.

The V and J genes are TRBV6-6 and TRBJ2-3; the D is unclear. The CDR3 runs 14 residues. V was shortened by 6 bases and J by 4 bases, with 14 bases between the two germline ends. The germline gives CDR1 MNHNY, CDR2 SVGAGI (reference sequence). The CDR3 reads CASRTAVVPDTQYF. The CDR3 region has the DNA TGTGCCAGCAGAACGGCGGTGGTCCCAGATACGCAGTATTTT.

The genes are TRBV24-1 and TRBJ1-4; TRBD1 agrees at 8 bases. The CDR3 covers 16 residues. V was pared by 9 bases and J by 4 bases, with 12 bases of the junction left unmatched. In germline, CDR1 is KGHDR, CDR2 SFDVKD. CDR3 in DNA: TGTGCCACCGGGGGAGAGGACAGGGATGGTAATGAAAAACTGTTTTTT. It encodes CATGGEDRDGNEKLFF.

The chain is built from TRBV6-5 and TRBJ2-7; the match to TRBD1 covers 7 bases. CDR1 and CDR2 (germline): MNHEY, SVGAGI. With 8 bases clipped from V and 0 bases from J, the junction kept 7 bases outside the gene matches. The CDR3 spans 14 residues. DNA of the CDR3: TGTGCCAGCCAACAGGGGCCCAGCTCCTACGAGCAGTACTTC. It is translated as CASQQGPSSYEQYF.

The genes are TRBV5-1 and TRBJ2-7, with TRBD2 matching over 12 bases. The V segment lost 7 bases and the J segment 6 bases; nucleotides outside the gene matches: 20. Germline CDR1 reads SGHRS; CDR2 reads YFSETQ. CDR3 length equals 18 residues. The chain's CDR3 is CASLRPGLGLAGFCEQYF. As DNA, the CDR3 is TGCGCCAGCCTCCGGCCAGGCCTAGGACTAGCGGGATTTTGCGAGCAGTACTTC.

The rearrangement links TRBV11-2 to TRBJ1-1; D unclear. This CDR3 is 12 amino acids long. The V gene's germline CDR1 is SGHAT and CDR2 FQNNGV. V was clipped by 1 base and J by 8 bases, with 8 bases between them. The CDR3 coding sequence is TGTGCCAGCAGCTTAGGTGGAGGCGAAGCTTTCTTT. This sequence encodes CASSLGGGEAFF.

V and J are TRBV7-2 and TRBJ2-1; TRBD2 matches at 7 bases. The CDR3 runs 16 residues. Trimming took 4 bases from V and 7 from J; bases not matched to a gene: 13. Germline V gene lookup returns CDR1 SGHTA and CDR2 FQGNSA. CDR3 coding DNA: TGTGCCAGCAGCTCCTTCATAGCGGGTTTGAGTAATGAGCAGTTCTTC. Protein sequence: CASSSFIAGLSNEQFF.